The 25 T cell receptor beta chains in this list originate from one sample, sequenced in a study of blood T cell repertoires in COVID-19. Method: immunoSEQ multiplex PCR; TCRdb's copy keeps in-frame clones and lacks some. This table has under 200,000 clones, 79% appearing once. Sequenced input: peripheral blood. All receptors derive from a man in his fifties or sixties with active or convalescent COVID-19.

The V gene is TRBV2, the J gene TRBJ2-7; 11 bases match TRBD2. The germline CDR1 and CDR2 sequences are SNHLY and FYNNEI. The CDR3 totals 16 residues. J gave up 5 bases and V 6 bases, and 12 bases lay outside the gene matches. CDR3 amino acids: CASSPFSGRARNEQYF. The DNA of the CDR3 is TGTGCCAGCAGCCCTTTTAGCGGGAGGGCGAGGAACGAGCAGTACTTC.

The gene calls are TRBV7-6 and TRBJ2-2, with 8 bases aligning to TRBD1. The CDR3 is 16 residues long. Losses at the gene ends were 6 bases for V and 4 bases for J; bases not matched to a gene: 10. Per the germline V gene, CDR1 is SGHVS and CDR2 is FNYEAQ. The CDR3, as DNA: TGTGCCAGCAGTACTAGACAGGGGCGTAGCACCGGGGAGCTGTTTTTT. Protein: CASSTRQGRSTGELFF.

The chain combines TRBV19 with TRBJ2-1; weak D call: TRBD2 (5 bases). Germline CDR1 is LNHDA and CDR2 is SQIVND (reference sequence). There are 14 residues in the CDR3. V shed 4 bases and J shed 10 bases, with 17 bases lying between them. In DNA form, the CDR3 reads TGTGCCAGTAGTAGCGGGCCTAATATGGGGGAGCAGTTCTTC. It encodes CASSSGPNMGEQFF.

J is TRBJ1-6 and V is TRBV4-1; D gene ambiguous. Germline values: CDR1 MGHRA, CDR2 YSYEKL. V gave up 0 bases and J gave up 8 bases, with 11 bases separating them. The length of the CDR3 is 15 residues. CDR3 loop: CASSQDIHGDSPLHF. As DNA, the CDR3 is TGCGCCAGCAGCCAAGATATACACGGGGATTCACCCCTCCACTTT.

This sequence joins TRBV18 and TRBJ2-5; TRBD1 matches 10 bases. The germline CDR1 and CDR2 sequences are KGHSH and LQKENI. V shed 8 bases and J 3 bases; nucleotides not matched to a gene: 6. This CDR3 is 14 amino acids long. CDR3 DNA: TGTGCCAGCGCTACCGGGACAGGGGAAGAGACCCAGTACTTC. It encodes CASATGTGEETQYF. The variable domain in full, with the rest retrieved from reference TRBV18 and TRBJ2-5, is NAGVMQNPRHLVRRRGQEARLRCSPMKGHSHVYWYRQLPEEGLKFMVYLQKENIIDESGMPKERFSAEFPKEGPSILRIQQVVRGDSAAYFCASATGTGEETQYFGPGTRLLVL.

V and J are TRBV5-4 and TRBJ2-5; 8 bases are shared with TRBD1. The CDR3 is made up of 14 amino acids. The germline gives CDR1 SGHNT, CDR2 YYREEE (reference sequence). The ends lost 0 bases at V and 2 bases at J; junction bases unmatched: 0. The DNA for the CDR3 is TGTGCCAGCAGCTTGGACAGGGGGCAAGAGACCCAGTACTTC. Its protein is CASSLDRGQETQYF.

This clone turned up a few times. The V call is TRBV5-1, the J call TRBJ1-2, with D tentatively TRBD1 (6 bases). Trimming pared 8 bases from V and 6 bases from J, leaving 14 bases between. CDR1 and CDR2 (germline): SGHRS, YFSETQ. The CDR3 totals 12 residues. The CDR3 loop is CASSQGDHGYTF. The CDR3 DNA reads TGCGCCAGTTCACAGGGAGATCATGGCTACACCTTC.

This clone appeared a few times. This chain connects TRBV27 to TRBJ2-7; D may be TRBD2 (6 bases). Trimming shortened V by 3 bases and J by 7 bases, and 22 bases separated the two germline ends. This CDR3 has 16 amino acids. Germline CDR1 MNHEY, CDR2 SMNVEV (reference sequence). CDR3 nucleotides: TGTGCCAGCAGTTTTTCTCGGGACGCCGGGGGTGGGGAGCAGTACTTC. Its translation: CASSFSRDAGGGEQYF.

CDR3 in DNA: TGCAGTGCTAGACTCGGGTCTGAGTACTTC. Protein product: CSARLGSEYF. This chain connects TRBV20-1 to TRBJ2-7; D gene ambiguous. Deletions cut 2 bases from V and 11 bases from J, with 10 bases between. This CDR3 contains 10 residues. Germline V gene sequence: CDR1 DFQATT, CDR2 SNEGSKA (reference sequence).

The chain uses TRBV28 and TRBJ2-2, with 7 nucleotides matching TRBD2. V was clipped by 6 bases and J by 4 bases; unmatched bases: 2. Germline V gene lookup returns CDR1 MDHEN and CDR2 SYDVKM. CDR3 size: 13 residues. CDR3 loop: CASRTGGTGELFF. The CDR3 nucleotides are TGTGCCAGCAGGACGGGAGGCACCGGGGAGCTGTTTTTT.

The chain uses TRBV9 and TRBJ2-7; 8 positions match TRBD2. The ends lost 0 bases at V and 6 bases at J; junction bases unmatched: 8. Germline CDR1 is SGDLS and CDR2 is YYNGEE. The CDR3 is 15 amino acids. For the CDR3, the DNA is TGTGCCAGCAGCGTAGCGTCCAGCGGGAGCGCCGAGCAGTACTTC. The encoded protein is CASSVASSGSAEQYF.

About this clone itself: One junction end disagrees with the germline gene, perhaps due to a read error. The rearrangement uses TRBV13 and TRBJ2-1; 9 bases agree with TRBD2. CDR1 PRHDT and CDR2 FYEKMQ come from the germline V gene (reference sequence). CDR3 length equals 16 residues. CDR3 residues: CASSFRQGGGRARRVF. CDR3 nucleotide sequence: TGTGCCAGCAGCTTCCGACAGGGAGGCGGGAGGGCCCGGAGAGTCTTC.

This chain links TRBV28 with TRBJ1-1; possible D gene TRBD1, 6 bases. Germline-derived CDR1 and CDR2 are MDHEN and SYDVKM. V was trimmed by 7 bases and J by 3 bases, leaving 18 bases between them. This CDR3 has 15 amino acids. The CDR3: CASTIGGGAYTEAFF. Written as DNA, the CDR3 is TGTGCCAGCACTATAGGGGGGGGCGCTTACACTGAAGCTTTCTTT.

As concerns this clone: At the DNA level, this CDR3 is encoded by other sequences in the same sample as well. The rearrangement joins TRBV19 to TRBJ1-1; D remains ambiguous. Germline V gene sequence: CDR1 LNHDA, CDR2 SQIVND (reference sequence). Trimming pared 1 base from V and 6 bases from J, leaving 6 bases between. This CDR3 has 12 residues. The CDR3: CASSIGAAEAFF. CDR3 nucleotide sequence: TGTGCCAGTAGTATAGGGGCAGCTGAAGCTTTCTTT.

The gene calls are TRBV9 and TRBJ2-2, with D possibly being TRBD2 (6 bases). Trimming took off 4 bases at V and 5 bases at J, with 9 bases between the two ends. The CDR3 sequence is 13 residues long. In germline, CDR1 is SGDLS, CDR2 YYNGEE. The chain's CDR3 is CASSPRGTGELFF. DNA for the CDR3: TGTGCCAGCAGCCCCCGGGGGACCGGGGAGCTGTTTTTT. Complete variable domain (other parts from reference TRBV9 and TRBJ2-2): DSGVTQTPKHLITATGQRVTLRCSPRSGDLSVYWYQQSLDQGLQFLIQYYNGEERAKGNILERFSAQQFPDLHSELNLSSLELGDSALYFCASSPRGTGELFFGEGSRLTVL.

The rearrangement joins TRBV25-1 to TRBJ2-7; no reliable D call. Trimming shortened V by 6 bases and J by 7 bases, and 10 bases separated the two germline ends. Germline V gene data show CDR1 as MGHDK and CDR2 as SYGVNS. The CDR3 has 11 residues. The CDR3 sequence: CASSPRVEQYF. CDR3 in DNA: TGTGCCAGCAGCCCCCGGGTAGAGCAGTACTTC.

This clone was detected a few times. The CDR3 DNA reads TGCAGTGCTAGTTATACTAGCGGGAGTTCCATCCACGAGCAGTACTTC. It is translated as CSASYTSGSSIHEQYF. This chain joins TRBV20-1 and TRBJ2-7; TRBD2 matches 11 bases. With V trimmed by 3 bases and J by 5 bases, 12 bases remained unmatched. The CDR3 length is 16 residues. Germline CDR1 DFQATT, CDR2 SNEGSKA (reference sequence).

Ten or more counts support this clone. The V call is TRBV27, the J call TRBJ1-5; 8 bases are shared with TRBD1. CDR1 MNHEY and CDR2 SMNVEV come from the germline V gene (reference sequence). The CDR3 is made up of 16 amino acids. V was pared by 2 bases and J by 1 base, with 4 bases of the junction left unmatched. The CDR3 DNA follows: TGTGCCAGCAGTTTAGCAGGGGGCGGAAGCAATCAGCCCCAGCATTTT. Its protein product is CASSLAGGGSNQPQHF.

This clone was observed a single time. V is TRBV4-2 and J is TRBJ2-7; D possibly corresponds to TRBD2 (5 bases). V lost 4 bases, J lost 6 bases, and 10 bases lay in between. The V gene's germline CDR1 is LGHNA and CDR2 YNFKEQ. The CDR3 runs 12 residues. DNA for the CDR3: TGTGCCAGCAGCCGCGGGTCCCCCGAGCAGTACTTC. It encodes CASSRGSPEQYF.

CDR3 residues: CASSYGGTEAFF. The CDR3 coding sequence is TGTGCCAGCAGTTATGGGGGGACTGAAGCTTTCTTT. J is TRBJ1-1 and V is TRBV27; maybe TRBD1 (5 bases). Germline assignment: CDR1 MNHEY and CDR2 SMNVEV (reference sequence). The CDR3 is 12 residues long. The V end lost 4 bases, the J end lost 5 bases, and 8 bases lay between the germline ends.

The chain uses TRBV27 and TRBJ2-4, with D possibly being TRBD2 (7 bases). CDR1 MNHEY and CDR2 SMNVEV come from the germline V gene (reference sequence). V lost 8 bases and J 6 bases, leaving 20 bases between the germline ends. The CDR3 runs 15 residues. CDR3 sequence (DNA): TGTGCCAGCTCTCCGAGGGGGGGCGTTGGAAACATTCAGTACTTC. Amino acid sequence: CASSPRGGVGNIQYF.

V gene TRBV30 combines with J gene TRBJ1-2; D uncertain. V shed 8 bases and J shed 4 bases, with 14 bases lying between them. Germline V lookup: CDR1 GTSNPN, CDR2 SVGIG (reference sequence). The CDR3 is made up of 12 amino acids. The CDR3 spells CARESRGYGYTF. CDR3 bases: TGTGCCAGGGAAAGCCGAGGCTATGGCTACACCTTC.

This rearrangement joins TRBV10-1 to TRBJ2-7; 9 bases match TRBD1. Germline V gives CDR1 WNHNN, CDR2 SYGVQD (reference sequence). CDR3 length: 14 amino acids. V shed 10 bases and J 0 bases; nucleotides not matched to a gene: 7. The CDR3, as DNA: TGCGCCAATCCGGGACAGGGAGTCTCCTACGAGCAGTACTTC. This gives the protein CANPGQGVSYEQYF.

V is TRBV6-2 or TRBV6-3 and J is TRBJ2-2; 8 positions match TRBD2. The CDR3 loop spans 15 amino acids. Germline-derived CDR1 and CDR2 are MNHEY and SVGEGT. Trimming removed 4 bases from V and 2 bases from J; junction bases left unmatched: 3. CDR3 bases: TGTGCCAGCAGTTGGGCGGGAGGAAACACCGGGGAGCTGTTTTTT. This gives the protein CASSWAGGNTGELFF.

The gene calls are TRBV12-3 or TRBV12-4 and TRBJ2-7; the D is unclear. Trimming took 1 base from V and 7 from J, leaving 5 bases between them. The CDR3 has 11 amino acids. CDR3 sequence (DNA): TGTGCCAGCAGTTTAGGCGAGGAGCAGTACTTC. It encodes CASSLGEEQYF.